Each of the 7 T cell receptor beta chains below was sequenced from the same sample in a study of T-cell memory formation after mild COVID-19. TCRdb re-called the 5' RACE reads through MiXCR, storing one row per CDR3 protein. This sample has 340,000 or so distinct CDR3 sequences, with 10% to 15% found just once. The sequenced sample consisted of PBMCs or a T cell subset sorted from them (not recorded which). Every receptor here comes from a man in his late teens or twenties who had mild COVID-19 (a few samples of this study predate the infection). Cell type and time point are not known.

This clonotype has at least ten counts. The chain is built from TRBV7-3 and TRBJ2-7; either TRBD1 or TRBD2 may supply D (5 bases each). CDR1 is SGHTA and CDR2 is FQGTGA in the germline V gene. V was pared by 5 bases and J by 4 bases, with 12 bases between. This CDR3 spans 13 amino acids. The CDR3 sequence: CASSRDAGYEQYF. CDR3 bases: TGTGCCAGCAGCCGGGACGCCGGATACGAGCAGTACTTC.

The genes are TRBV15 and TRBJ2-2, with D uncertain. Trimming cost V 5 bases and J 0 bases, with 10 bases left between them. This CDR3 has 15 amino acids. The germline gives CDR1 LNHNV, CDR2 YYDKDF (reference sequence). The CDR3 sequence: CATSPGHSNTGELFF. CDR3 DNA: TGTGCCACCAGCCCCGGCCACTCGAACACCGGGGAGCTGTTTTTT.

This rearrangement joins TRBV6-2 or TRBV6-3 to TRBJ2-7; the D is unclear. CDR1 MNHEY and CDR2 SVGEGT come from the germline V gene. The CDR3 covers 15 residues. Deletions cut 0 bases from V and 7 bases from J, with 16 bases between. CDR3 in DNA: TGTGCCAGCAGTTACTCGATTGAAGGCCTGGGGGAGCAGTACTTC. Translation gives CASSYSIEGLGEQYF.

This clonotype was counted at least ten times. This chain uses TRBV7-6 with TRBJ2-5, with 8 bases matching TRBD1. V shed 1 base and J 2 bases; nucleotides not matched to a gene: 6. This CDR3 comprises 16 residues. Germline V gene data show CDR1 as SGHVS and CDR2 as FNYEAQ. The CDR3 coding sequence is TGTGCCAGCAGCTTAGGGGGGACAGGCCTACAAGAGACCCAGTACTTC. Amino acid sequence: CASSLGGTGLQETQYF.

The CDR3 is CAQSGGATDTQYF. The CDR3, as DNA: TGTGCCCAATCCGGGGGGGCCACAGATACGCAGTATTTT. The chain links TRBV7-2 to TRBJ2-3; 8 positions agree with TRBD2. The CDR3 totals 13 residues. The trim removed 11 bases at V and 2 bases at J, leaving 6 bases unmatched. CDR1 and CDR2 from the germline V gene are SGHTA and FQGNSA.

The rearrangement uses TRBV18 and TRBJ2-7; 10 nucleotides line up with TRBD1. The germline CDR1 and CDR2 sequences are KGHSH and LQKENI. V was clipped by 2 bases and J by 3 bases; unmatched bases: 4. The CDR3 runs to 15 residues. CDR3 in amino acids: CASSPSGQGFYEQYV. As DNA, the CDR3 is TGTGCCAGCTCACCATCGGGACAGGGGTTCTACGAGCAGTACGTC.

The chain uses TRBV6-5 and TRBJ2-3; weak D call: TRBD2 (6 bases). Germline V gene sequence: CDR1 MNHEY, CDR2 SVGAGI. CDR3 length equals 14 residues. Trimming removed 10 bases at V and 0 bases at J, with 14 bases between. CDR3 loop: CATRRVTSTDTQYF. In DNA, the CDR3 is TGTGCCACCAGGAGGGTCACTAGCACAGATACGCAGTATTTT.